This T cell receptor (beta chain) stems from a study of T cell changes during pregnancy in multiple sclerosis. TCRdb's copy holds only in-frame clones and misses some; the assay was immunoSEQ multiplex PCR. The sample records about 84,000 clones, 94% being singletons. The CDR3 runs to 13 residues. Germline assignment: CDR1 MNHEY and CDR2 SVGAGI. With 5 bases clipped from V and 5 bases from J, the junction kept 3 bases outside the gene matches. The receptor was derived from a female donor in good health, enrolled as a control in a pregnancy study. This chain joins TRBV6-5 and TRBJ2-7; 10 bases fit TRBD1. Sequencing was performed on peripheral blood, taken in the second trimester of pregnancy. The CDR3 coding sequence is TGTGCCAGCAGTCGGGACAGGGGCAACGAGCAGTACTTC. Its translation: CASSRDRGNEQYF.